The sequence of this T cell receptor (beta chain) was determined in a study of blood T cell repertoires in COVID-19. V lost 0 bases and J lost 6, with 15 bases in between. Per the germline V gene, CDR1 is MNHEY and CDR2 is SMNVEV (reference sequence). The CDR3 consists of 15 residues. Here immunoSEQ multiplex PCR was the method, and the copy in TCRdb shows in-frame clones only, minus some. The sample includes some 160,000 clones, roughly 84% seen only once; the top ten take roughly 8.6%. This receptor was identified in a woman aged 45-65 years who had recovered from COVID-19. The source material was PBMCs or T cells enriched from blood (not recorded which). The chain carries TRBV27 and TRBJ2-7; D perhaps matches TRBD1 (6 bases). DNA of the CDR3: TGTGCCAGCAGTTTATCAGGGGCCCGAGGGGGCGAGCAGTACTTC. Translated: CASSLSGARGGEQYF.